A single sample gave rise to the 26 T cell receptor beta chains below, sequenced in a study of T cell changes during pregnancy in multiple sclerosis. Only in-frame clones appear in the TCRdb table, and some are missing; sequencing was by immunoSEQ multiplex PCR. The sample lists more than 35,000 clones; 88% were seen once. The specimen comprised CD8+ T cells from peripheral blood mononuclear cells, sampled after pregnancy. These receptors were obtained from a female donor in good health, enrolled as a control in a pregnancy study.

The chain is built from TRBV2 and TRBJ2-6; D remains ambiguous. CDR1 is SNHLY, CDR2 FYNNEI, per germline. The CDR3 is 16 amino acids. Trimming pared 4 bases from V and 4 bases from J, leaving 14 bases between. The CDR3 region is CASSAGLASGANVLTF. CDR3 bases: TGTGCCAGCAGTGCGGGTCTGGCCTCCGGGGCCAACGTCCTGACTTTC.

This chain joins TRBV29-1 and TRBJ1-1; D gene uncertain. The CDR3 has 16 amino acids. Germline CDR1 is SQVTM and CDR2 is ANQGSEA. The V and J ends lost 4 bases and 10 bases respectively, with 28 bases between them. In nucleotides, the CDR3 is TGCAGCGTTGTTGTCCAGGCACCGGATTCAGCCATGAGAGCTTTCTTT. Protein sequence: CSVVVQAPDSAMRAFF. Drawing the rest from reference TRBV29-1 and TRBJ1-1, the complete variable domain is SAVISQKPSRDICQRGTSLTIQCQVDSQVTMMFWYRQQPGQSLTLIATANQGSEATYESGFVIDKFPISRPNLTFSTLTVSNMSPEDSSIYLCSVVVQAPDSAMRAFFGQGTRLTVV.

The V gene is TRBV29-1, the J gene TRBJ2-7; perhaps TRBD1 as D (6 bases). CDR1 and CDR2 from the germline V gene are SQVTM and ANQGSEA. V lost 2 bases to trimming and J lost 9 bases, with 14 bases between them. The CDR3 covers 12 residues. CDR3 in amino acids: CSVERQGPGQYF. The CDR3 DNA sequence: TGCAGCGTTGAACGCCAGGGGCCGGGGCAGTACTTC.

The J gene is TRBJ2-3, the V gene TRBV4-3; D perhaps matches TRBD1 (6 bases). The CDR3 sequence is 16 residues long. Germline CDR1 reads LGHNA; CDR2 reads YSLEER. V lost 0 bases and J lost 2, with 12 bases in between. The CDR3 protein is CASSQERTAYTDTQYF. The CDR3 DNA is TGCGCCAGCAGCCAAGAGAGGACAGCCTACACAGATACGCAGTATTTT.

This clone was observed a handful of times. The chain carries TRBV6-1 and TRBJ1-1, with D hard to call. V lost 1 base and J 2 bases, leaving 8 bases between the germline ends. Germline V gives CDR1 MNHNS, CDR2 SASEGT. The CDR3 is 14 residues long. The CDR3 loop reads CASSEGRGNTEAFF. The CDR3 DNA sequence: TGTGCCAGCAGTGAAGGTCGGGGAAACACTGAAGCTTTCTTT.

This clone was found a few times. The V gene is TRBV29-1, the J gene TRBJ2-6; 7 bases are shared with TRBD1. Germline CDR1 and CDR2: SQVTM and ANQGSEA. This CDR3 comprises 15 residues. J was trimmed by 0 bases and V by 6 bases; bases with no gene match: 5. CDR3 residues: CSVRTGDSGANVLTF. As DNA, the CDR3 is TGCAGCGTGAGGACAGGAGACTCTGGGGCCAACGTCCTGACTTTC. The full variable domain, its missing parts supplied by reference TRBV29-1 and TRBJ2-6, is SAVISQKPSRDICQRGTSLTIQCQVDSQVTMMFWYRQQPGQSLTLIATANQGSEATYESGFVIDKFPISRPNLTFSTLTVSNMSPEDSSIYLCSVRTGDSGANVLTFGAGSRLTVL.

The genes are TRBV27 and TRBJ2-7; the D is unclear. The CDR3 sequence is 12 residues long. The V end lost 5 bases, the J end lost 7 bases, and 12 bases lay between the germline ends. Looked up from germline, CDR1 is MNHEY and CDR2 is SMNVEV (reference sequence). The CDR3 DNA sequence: TGTGCCAGCAGTCCATATCCCGGGGAGCAGTACTTC. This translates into CASSPYPGEQYF.

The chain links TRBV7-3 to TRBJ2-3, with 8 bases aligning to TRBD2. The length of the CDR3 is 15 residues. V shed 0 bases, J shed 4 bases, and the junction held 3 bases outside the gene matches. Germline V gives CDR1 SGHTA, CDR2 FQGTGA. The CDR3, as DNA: TGTGCCAGCAGCTTAACCGGGGGGGACTCAGATACGCAGTATTTT. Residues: CASSLTGGDSDTQYF.

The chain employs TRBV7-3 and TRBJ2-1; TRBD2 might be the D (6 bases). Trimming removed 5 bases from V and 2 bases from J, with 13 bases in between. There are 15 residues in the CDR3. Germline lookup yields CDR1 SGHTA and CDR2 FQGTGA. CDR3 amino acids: CASSGGTATYNEQFF. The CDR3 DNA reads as TGTGCCAGCAGCGGGGGGACGGCTACCTACAATGAGCAGTTCTTC.

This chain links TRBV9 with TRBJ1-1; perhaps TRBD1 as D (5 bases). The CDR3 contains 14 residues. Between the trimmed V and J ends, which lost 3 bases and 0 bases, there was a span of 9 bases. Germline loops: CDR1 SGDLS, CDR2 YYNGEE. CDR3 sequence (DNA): TGTGCCAGCAGCGGCGGAGGGGTGAACACTGAAGCTTTCTTT. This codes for CASSGGGVNTEAFF.

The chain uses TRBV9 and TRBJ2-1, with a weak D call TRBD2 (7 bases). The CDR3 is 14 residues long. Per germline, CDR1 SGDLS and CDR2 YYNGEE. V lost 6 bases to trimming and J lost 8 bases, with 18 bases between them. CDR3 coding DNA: TGTGCCAGCACCCCCGGGGGGCCGACCTATGAGCAGTTCTTC. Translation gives CASTPGGPTYEQFF.

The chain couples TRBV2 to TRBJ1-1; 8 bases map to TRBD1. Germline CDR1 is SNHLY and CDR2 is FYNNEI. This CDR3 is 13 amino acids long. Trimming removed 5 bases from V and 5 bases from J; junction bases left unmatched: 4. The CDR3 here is CASSRTGSTEAFF. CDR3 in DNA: TGTGCCAGCAGTAGGACAGGGAGTACTGAAGCTTTCTTT. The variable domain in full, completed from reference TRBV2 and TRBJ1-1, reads EPEVTQTPSHQVTQMGQEVILRCVPISNHLYFYWYRQILGQKVEFLVSFYNNEISEKSEIFDDQFSVERPDGSNFTLKIRSTKLEDSAMYFCASSRTGSTEAFFGQGTRLTVV.

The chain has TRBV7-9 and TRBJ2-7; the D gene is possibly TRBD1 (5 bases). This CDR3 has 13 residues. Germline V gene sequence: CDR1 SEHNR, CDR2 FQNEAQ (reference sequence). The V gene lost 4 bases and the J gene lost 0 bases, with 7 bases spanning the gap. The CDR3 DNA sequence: TGTGCCAGCAGCTCCAGGGTCTCCTACGAGCAGTACTTC. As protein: CASSSRVSYEQYF.

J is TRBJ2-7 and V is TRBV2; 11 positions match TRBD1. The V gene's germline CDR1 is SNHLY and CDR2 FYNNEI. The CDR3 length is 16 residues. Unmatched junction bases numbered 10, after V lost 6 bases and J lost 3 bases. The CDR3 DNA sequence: TGTGCCAGCAGCCCTGAGGGTGGGACAGGGGGCTACGAGCAGTACTTC. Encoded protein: CASSPEGGTGGYEQYF.

The CDR3 sequence: CASSISETQYF. The DNA for the CDR3 is TGTGCCAGTAGTATATCGGAGACCCAGTACTTC. The chain couples TRBV19 to TRBJ2-5; D is uncertain. There are 11 residues in the CDR3. Germline V CDR1 and CDR2: LNHDA, SQIVND (reference sequence). Trimming left V 2 bases short and J 5 bases short, with 3 bases between.

The CDR3 sequence: CASSTKGASEQYF. CDR3 sequence (DNA): TGCGCCAGCAGCACAAAGGGGGCGTCCGAGCAGTACTTC. The V and J genes are TRBV5-1 and TRBJ2-7, with TRBD1 identical over 7 bases. The germline V gene encodes CDR1 SGHRS and CDR2 YFSETQ. The ends lost 4 bases at V and 6 bases at J; junction bases unmatched: 7. The CDR3 has 13 residues.

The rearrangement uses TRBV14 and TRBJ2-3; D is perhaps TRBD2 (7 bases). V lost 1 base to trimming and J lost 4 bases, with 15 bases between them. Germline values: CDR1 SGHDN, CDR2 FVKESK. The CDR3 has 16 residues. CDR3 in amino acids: CASSQVEGGAADTQYF. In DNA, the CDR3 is TGTGCCAGCAGCCAAGTCGAAGGGGGGGCCGCAGATACGCAGTATTTT.

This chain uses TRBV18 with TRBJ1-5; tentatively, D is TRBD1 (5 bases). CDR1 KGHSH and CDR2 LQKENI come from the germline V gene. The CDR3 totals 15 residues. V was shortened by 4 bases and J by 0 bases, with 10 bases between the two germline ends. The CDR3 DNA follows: TGTGCCAGCTCACTGGGGGGGTATAGCAATCAGCCCCAGCATTTT. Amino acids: CASSLGGYSNQPQHF.

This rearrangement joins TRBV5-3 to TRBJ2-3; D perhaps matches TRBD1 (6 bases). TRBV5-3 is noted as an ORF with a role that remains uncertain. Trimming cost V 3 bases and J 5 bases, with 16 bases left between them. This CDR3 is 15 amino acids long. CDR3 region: CARSSKQGAGDTQYF. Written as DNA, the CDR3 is TGTGCCAGAAGCTCAAAACAGGGTGCGGGAGATACGCAGTATTTT.

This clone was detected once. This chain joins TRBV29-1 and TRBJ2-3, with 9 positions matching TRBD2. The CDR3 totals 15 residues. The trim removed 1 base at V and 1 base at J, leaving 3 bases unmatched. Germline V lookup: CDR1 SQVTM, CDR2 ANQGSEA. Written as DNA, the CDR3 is TGCAGCGTTGAAGGGACTAGCGTGGGCACAGATACGCAGTATTTT. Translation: CSVEGTSVGTDTQYF.

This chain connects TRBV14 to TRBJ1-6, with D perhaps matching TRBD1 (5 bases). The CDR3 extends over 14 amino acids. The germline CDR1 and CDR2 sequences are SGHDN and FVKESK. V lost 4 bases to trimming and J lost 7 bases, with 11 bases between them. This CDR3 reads CASSLTGINSPLHF. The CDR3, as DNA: TGTGCCAGCAGCCTTACAGGTATCAATTCACCCCTCCACTTT.

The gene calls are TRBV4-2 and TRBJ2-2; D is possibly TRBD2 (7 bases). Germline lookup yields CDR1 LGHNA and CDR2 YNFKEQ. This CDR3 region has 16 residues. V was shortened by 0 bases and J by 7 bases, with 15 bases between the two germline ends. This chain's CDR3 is CASSQEPVGGGGELFF. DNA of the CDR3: TGTGCCAGCAGCCAAGAACCTGTAGGGGGGGGCGGGGAGCTGTTTTTT.

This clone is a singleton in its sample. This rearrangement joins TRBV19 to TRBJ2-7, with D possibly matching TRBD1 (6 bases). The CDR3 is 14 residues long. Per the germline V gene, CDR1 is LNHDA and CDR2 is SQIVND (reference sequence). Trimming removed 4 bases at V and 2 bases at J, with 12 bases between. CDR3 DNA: TGTGCCAGTAGTAGCACAGGGTCCCCCTACGAGCAGTACTTC. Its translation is CASSSTGSPYEQYF.

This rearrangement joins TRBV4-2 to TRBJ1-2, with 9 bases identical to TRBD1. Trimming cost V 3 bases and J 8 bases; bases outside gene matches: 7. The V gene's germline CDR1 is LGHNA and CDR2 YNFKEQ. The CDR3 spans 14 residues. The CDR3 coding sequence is TGTGCCAGCAGCCAGACAGGGGGAGGATACGGCTACACCTTC. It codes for CASSQTGGGYGYTF.

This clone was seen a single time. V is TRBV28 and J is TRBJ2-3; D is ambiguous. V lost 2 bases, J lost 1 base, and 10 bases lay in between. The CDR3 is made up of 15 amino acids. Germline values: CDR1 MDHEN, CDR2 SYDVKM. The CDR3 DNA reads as TGTGCCAGCAGTTTAACTTCTCCGGGCACAGATACGCAGTATTTT. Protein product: CASSLTSPGTDTQYF. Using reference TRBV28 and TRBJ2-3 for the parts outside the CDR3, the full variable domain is DVKVTQSSRYLVKRTGEKVFLECVQDMDHENMFWYRQDPGLGLRLIYFSYDVKMKEKGDIPEGYSVSREKKERFSLILESASTNQTSMYLCASSLTSPGTDTQYFGPGTRLTVL.

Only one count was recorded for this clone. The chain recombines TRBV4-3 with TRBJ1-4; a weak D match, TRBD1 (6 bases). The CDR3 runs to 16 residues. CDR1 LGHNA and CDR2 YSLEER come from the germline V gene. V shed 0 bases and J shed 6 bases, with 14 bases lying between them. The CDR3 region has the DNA TGCGCCAGCAGCCAAGAGGGTCGGACAGTTTATGAAAAACTGTTTTTT. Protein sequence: CASSQEGRTVYEKLFF.